These 9 T cell receptor beta chains came from one sample sequenced in a study of CD4 and CD8 cells across lung adenocarcinoma regions. TCRdb analysed the PCR reads with MiXCR anew, one entry per CDR3 protein. The repertoire includes about 8,200 distinct CDR3 sequences, roughly 50% of them detected once, and 95% to 97% sits in the top ten. The sequenced sample consisted of CD8+ T cells from the center of a lung tumor. The receptors here all came from a male donor with lung adenocarcinoma. The CD4 and CD8 labels of this study may be unreliable.

Regarding this clonotype: One junction end does not reproduce the germline sequence, and a read error may be involved. The rearrangement joins TRBV7-2 to TRBJ2-3; possible D gene TRBD1, 5 bases. The CDR3 has 15 residues. Germline CDR1 reads SGHTA; CDR2 reads FQGNSA. The CDR3: CASGLGLGATNMQYF. The CDR3 region has the DNA TGTGCCAGCGGCTTGGGGCTAGGCGCCACAAACATGCAGTATTTC. The full variable domain, in which reference TRBV7-2 and TRBJ2-3 provide the parts outside the CDR3, is GAGVSQSPSNKVTEKGKDVELRCDPISGHTALYWYRQSLGQGLEFLIYFQGNSAPDKSGLPSDRFSAERTGGSVSTLTIQRTQQEDSAVYLCASGLGLGATNMQYFGPGTRLTVL.

This clonotype was detected a few times. The gene calls are TRBV4-2 and TRBJ2-1; TRBD2 matches at 8 bases. From germline, CDR1 is LGHNA and CDR2 YNFKEQ. Losses at the gene ends were 4 bases for V and 7 bases for J; bases not matched to a gene: 12. The CDR3 consists of 16 residues. Written as DNA, the CDR3 is TGTGCCAGCAGCCCCTCCGTCGTGATAGCGGGAAATGAGCAGTTCTTC. As protein: CASSPSVVIAGNEQFF.

The chain links TRBV7-2 to TRBJ2-1; TRBD2 is a possible D gene (6 bases). CDR1 and CDR2 (germline): SGHTA, FQGNSA. This CDR3 has 15 amino acids. Trimming pared 5 bases from V and 7 bases from J, leaving 18 bases between. CDR3: CASSPNAGTQNEQFF. The CDR3 DNA reads TGTGCCAGCAGCCCCAATGCCGGGACTCAAAATGAGCAGTTCTTC.

This sequence joins TRBV7-6 and TRBJ2-1; D is possibly TRBD2 (6 bases). This CDR3 has 15 residues. Germline-derived CDR1 and CDR2 are SGHVS and FNYEAQ. V shed 0 bases and J shed 9 bases, with 15 bases lying between them. CDR3: CASSLASGGIGEQFF. CDR3 DNA: TGTGCCAGCAGCTTAGCGTCGGGCGGGATAGGTGAGCAGTTCTTC. The whole variable domain, remainder taken from reference TRBV7-6 and TRBJ2-1, is GAGVSQSPRYKVTKRGQDVALRCDPISGHVSLYWYRQALGQGPEFLTYFNYEAQQDKSGLPNDRFSAERPEGSISTLTIQRTEQRDSAMYRCASSLASGGIGEQFFGPGTRLTVL.

The chain employs TRBV10-1 and TRBJ2-3; D might be TRBD1 (5 bases). V gave up 3 bases and J gave up 2 bases, with 9 bases separating them. Germline V CDR1 and CDR2: WNHNN, SYGVQD (reference sequence). The CDR3 extends over 14 amino acids. The CDR3 sequence: CASSDPDNTDTQYF. The DNA of the CDR3 is TGCGCCAGCAGTGACCCGGACAACACAGATACGCAGTATTTT.

About this clonotype: Germline is not matched at one junction end, which may reflect a read error. This chain's CDR3 is CGSRGLRATNTQYF. Here the CDR3 DNA reads TGCGGCAGCAGGGGGCTGAGAGCCACAAATACGCAGTATTTC. The genes are TRBV10-2 and TRBJ2-3; 8 nucleotides agree with TRBD1. Germline V gives CDR1 WSHSY, CDR2 SAAADI. The CDR3 runs 14 residues.

This clonotype was recorded at least ten times. The gene calls are TRBV6-1 and TRBJ2-3; no firm D call. The CDR3 is made up of 15 amino acids. Trimming took off 1 base at V and 2 bases at J, with 10 bases between the two ends. Germline loops: CDR1 MNHNS, CDR2 SASEGT. CDR3 nucleotides: TGTGCCAGCAGTGAAGGACCTATAATCACAGATACGCAGTATTTT. It translates to CASSEGPIITDTQYF.

This clonotype was found a few times. The chain links TRBV10-1 to TRBJ2-1; 9 nucleotides line up with TRBD1. After removal of 2 bases from V and 5 bases from J, the junction contained 1 base not matched to a gene. The CDR3 sequence is 14 residues long. Per germline, CDR1 WNHNN and CDR2 SYGVQD (reference sequence). The CDR3 nucleotides are TGCGCCAGCAGTGAGGGGACAGGGAACAATGAGCAGTTCTTC. Its protein product is CASSEGTGNNEQFF.

V usage is TRBV5-1 and J usage is TRBJ2-7; 11 bases fit TRBD2. CDR1 is SGHRS, CDR2 YFSETQ, per germline. Trimming took 3 bases from V and 6 from J; bases not matched to a gene: 11. CDR3 length: 16 amino acids. CDR3 sequence (DNA): TGCGCCAGCAGCTCCCTAACGACTAGCGGGGTGCGCGAGCAGTACTTC. It translates to CASSSLTTSGVREQYF.